This TCR beta chain was retrieved from a study of blood T cell repertoires in COVID-19. Study overall: Samples of COVID-19 (acute and convalescent) were obtained from the United States, Italy and Spain. Nucleic acid was either cDNA or gDNA, and it came from T cells, B-cell-depleted T cells, or PBMCs.

Germline-derived CDR1 and CDR2 are SGHKS and YYEKEE (reference sequence). The length of the CDR3 is 15 residues. Trimming removed 4 bases from V and 4 bases from J, with 18 bases in between. Per the original data handling: Counts of nucleated cells, estimated from reference gene primer amplification, were obtained. The table came from immunoSEQ multiplex PCR; TCRdb's copy has only in-frame clones and leaves some out. The V and J calls and the clone size are those of that table, but D and trimming were determined from the DNA. The table shows more than 100,000 clones, with approximately 85% occurring only once.

This chain joins TRBV5-5 and TRBJ2-7; unclear D gene. The receptor was derived from a man older than 75 with acute or convalescent COVID-19. Input material: peripheral blood. The DNA of the CDR3 is TGTGCCAGCAGCCCTACCGCGCAATCCTGGTACGAGCAGTACTTC. As protein: CASSPTAQSWYEQYF.